The 28 T cell receptor beta chains below were found in one sample sequenced in a study of T cell responses to AZD1222 COVID-19 vaccine (dated by TCRdb to the early 2020s). Preparation of the library involved the immunoSEQ multiplex PCR assay. TCRdb took over this immuneACCESS table, retaining in-frame rearrangements with V and J assigned. Such tables are incomplete; in checked studies, under half of the missing clones stem from an unresolved V gene, and the remainder is unexplained. Recorded for this sample are 140,000 to 150,000 clones; roughly 89% of them occurred a single time. The leading ten clones occupy around 1.7% of the sample. The label giving this sample's time point can be read as: baseline before first vaccination. Sequenced material: peripheral blood, taken on day 0 of AZD1222 vaccination. These receptors were obtained from an adult in good health.

The chain joins TRBV28 to TRBJ2-7; D is unclear. V lost 3 bases and J lost 0, with 9 bases in between. Per the germline V gene, CDR1 is MDHEN and CDR2 is SYDVKM. The CDR3 is 14 amino acids. Here the CDR3 DNA reads TGTGCCAGCAGTTTCCTGCCGGGCTCCTACGAGCAGTACTTC. This encodes CASSFLPGSYEQYF.

The CDR3: CASSENRVQEYF. The CDR3 DNA reads TGCGCCAGCAGTGAAAACCGGGTCCAGGAGTACTTC. The chain has TRBV10-2 and TRBJ2-7; D remains ambiguous. The V end was cut by 3 bases, the J end by 11 bases, with 14 bases between. CDR1 and CDR2 from the germline V gene are WSHSY and SAAADI. The CDR3 has 12 amino acids.

The J gene is TRBJ1-6, the V gene TRBV5-1; no clear D. From germline, CDR1 is SGHRS and CDR2 YFSETQ. The germline V and J ends were trimmed by 3 bases and 7 bases, with 8 bases remaining between them. The CDR3 contains 13 residues. The CDR3 here is CASSSSENSPLHF. The CDR3 DNA sequence: TGCGCCAGCAGCTCGAGCGAGAATTCACCCCTCCACTTT. The full variable domain, in which reference TRBV5-1 and TRBJ1-6 provide the parts outside the CDR3, is KAGVTQTPRYLIKTRGQQVTLSCSPISGHRSVSWYQQTPGQGLQFLFEYFSETQRNKGNFPGRFSGRQFSNSRSEMNVSTLELGDSALYLCASSSSENSPLHFGNGTRLTVT.

V usage is TRBV7-9 and J usage is TRBJ1-1; TRBD1 agrees at 7 bases. This CDR3 comprises 15 residues. J lost 6 bases, V lost 4 bases, and 11 bases had no gene match. Germline CDR1 reads SEHNR; CDR2 reads FQNEAQ (reference sequence). In DNA, the CDR3 is TGTGCCAGCAGCTCCGGGGCCGGGACAGTCGCTGAAGCTTTCTTT. Protein product: CASSSGAGTVAEAFF.

The chain combines TRBV12-3 or TRBV12-4 with TRBJ1-5, with D possibly TRBD1 on 6 matching bases. Trimming took off 7 bases at V and 5 bases at J, with 12 bases between the two ends. There are 13 residues in the CDR3. The CDR3 DNA reads as TGTGCCAGCACCGACAGGAAACATCAGCCCCAGCATTTT. This translates into CASTDRKHQPQHF.

The chain recombines TRBV5-1 with TRBJ1-6; a possible D gene is TRBD1 (6 bases). This CDR3 contains 14 residues. Germline CDR1 is SGHRS and CDR2 is YFSETQ. The ends were cut back, 1 base at V and 10 bases at J, with 12 bases in the middle. The CDR3 nucleotides are TGCGCCAGCAGCTTGACCCACAGGGACTCACCCCTCCACTTT. Translating gives CASSLTHRDSPLHF.

This rearrangement joins TRBV10-3 to TRBJ2-7, with TRBD2 identical over 8 bases. With V trimmed by 3 bases and J by 4 bases, 8 bases remained unmatched. Per germline, CDR1 ENHRY and CDR2 SYGVKD. The CDR3 has 15 residues. CDR3 coding DNA: TGTGCCATCAGTGATATTAGCGGGATGCTTTACGAGCAGTACTTC. Translated, it gives CAISDISGMLYEQYF.

The J gene is TRBJ2-1, the V gene TRBV15; 7 bases line up with TRBD2. This CDR3 has 21 residues. Looked up from germline, CDR1 is LNHNV and CDR2 is YYDKDF (reference sequence). J lost 0 bases, V lost 0 bases, and 17 bases had no gene match. The CDR3 nucleotides are TGTGCCACCAGCAGAGATAAGAGCGGGATAAGACTCCTTAGCTCCTACAATGAGCAGTTCTTC. Protein: CATSRDKSGIRLLSSYNEQFF.

The rearrangement joins TRBV19 to TRBJ1-2; tentative D call: TRBD1 (5 bases). The CDR3 contains 11 residues. Per germline, CDR1 LNHDA and CDR2 SQIVND (reference sequence). Trimming took 3 bases from V and 8 from J, leaving 7 bases between them. In nucleotides, the CDR3 is TGTGCCAGTAGTATTGGGGGAGGCTACACCTTC. Translation gives CASSIGGGYTF.

The gene calls are TRBV18 and TRBJ2-2; perhaps TRBD1 as D (6 bases). This CDR3 is built from 15 residues. Germline V lookup: CDR1 KGHSH, CDR2 LQKENI. V was pared by 3 bases and J by 2 bases, with 10 bases between. The CDR3, as DNA: TGTGCCAGCTCACCCGTCAGGGGAAACACCGGGGAGCTGTTTTTT. This sequence encodes CASSPVRGNTGELFF.

The chain is built from TRBV5-6 and TRBJ2-3; D is unclear. V dropped 5 bases and J dropped 4 bases, with 11 bases sitting between them. The CDR3 is made up of 13 amino acids. Germline V lookup: CDR1 SGHDT, CDR2 YYEEEE. CDR3 bases: TGTGCCAGCAGTTTTCCCCGGTCAGATACGCAGTATTTT. Translated, it gives CASSFPRSDTQYF.

CDR3 protein: CAWNVEAPPYGYTF. The CDR3 region has the DNA TGTGCCTGGAATGTCGAGGCCCCCCCCTATGGCTACACCTTC. The chain employs TRBV30 and TRBJ1-2; no definite D call. Germline V gene data show CDR1 as GTSNPN and CDR2 as SVGIG (reference sequence). This CDR3 region has 14 residues. The V gene lost 4 bases and the J gene lost 4 bases, with 16 bases spanning the gap.

This sequence joins TRBV19 and TRBJ1-4, with unresolved D. V was pared by 8 bases and J by 6 bases, with 19 bases between. Germline V gene lookup returns CDR1 LNHDA and CDR2 SQIVND (reference sequence). CDR3 length: 15 residues. The DNA of the CDR3 is TGTGCCAGTCGTGGTGGGCAGGCACGTGATGAAAAACTGTTTTTT. It specifies CASRGGQARDEKLFF.

This chain links TRBV5-6 with TRBJ2-1; TRBD2 matches 7 bases. The ends lost 2 bases at V and 5 bases at J; junction bases unmatched: 4. Germline values: CDR1 SGHDT, CDR2 YYEEEE. The CDR3 is made up of 14 amino acids. The CDR3 protein is CASSLAGTNNEQFF. The DNA of the CDR3 is TGTGCCAGCAGCTTAGCGGGAACGAACAATGAGCAGTTCTTC.

The chain carries TRBV6-5 and TRBJ1-2, with 7 bases matching TRBD1. The CDR3 has 13 amino acids. Germline V gene sequence: CDR1 MNHEY, CDR2 SVGAGI. With 2 bases clipped from V and 5 bases from J, the junction kept 2 bases outside the gene matches. The CDR3 DNA sequence: TGTGCCAGCAGTTACGCCAGGGGGTATGGCTACACCTTC. It specifies CASSYARGYGYTF.

J is TRBJ2-5 and V is TRBV5-4; D call uncertain. Trimming took 4 bases from V and 2 from J, leaving 6 bases between them. The CDR3 totals 12 residues. CDR1 is SGHNT and CDR2 is YYREEE in the germline V gene (reference sequence). CDR3 protein: CASSDLQETQYF. CDR3 nucleotide sequence: TGTGCCAGCAGCGACCTTCAAGAGACCCAGTACTTC. The whole variable domain, remainder taken from reference TRBV5-4 and TRBJ2-5, is ETGVTQSPTHLIKTRGQQVTLRCSSQSGHNTVSWYQQALGQGPQFIFQYYREEENGRGNFPPRFSGLQFPNYSSELNVNALELDDSALYLCASSDLQETQYFGPGTRLLVL.

The chain combines TRBV27 with TRBJ2-1, with D maybe TRBD1 (5 bases). V was pared by 5 bases and J by 2 bases, with 10 bases between. The CDR3 runs 14 residues. CDR1 is MNHEY and CDR2 is SMNVEV in the germline V gene (reference sequence). The CDR3 reads CASSPWGPYNEQFF. In nucleotides, the CDR3 is TGTGCCAGCAGTCCTTGGGGCCCCTACAATGAGCAGTTCTTC.

This clone was detected once. The rearrangement joins TRBV4-1 to TRBJ1-1, with D maybe TRBD1 (5 bases). Germline CDR1 reads MGHRA; CDR2 reads YSYEKL. The CDR3 contains 14 residues. V lost 1 base to trimming and J lost 6 bases, with 12 bases between them. CDR3 protein: CASSQVLGVAEAFF. For the CDR3, the DNA is TGCGCCAGCAGCCAAGTCCTAGGGGTCGCTGAAGCTTTCTTT.

The chain is built from TRBV4-1 and TRBJ2-7, with 8 bases matching TRBD2. The germline V gene encodes CDR1 MGHRA and CDR2 YSYEKL. J lost 5 bases, V lost 4 bases, and 7 bases had no gene match. This CDR3 is 14 amino acids long. CDR3 DNA sequence: TGCGCCAGCAGCCTTCTAGCGGGCGTGGACGAGCAGTACTTC. It encodes CASSLLAGVDEQYF.

The chain's CDR3 is CASSPGTGQGTNYGYTF. CDR3 bases: TGTGCCAGCAGCCCCGGGACAGGGCAAGGGACTAACTATGGCTACACCTTC. The chain recombines TRBV27 with TRBJ1-2; 9 bases match TRBD1. Germline CDR1 is MNHEY and CDR2 is SMNVEV (reference sequence). J gave up 0 bases and V 6 bases, and 11 bases lay outside the gene matches. The CDR3 spans 17 residues.

V usage is TRBV4-1 and J usage is TRBJ2-2; TRBD2 is a possible D gene (5 bases). With 1 base removed from V and 1 base from J, the gap between germline ends came to 13 bases. Germline CDR1 is MGHRA and CDR2 is YSYEKL. The CDR3 is 17 residues long. CDR3 amino acids: CASSQVSRAENTGELFF. As DNA, the CDR3 is TGCGCCAGCAGCCAAGTATCCCGAGCGGAGAACACCGGGGAGCTGTTTTTT.

This clone was detected many times. V and J are TRBV19 and TRBJ1-1; unclear D gene. The CDR3 is 11 residues long. Between the trimmed V and J ends, which lost 2 bases and 10 bases, there was a span of 8 bases. The germline gives CDR1 LNHDA, CDR2 SQIVND (reference sequence). The CDR3, as DNA: TGTGCCAGTAGTATAATCGCGTTAGCTTTCTTT. Amino acids: CASSIIALAFF.

This clone was detected only once. The same CDR3 also results from other DNA sequences found in this sample. The chain links TRBV4-2 to TRBJ2-1; D remains unclear. This CDR3 has 13 residues. Trimming left V 1 base short and J 3 bases short, with 4 bases between. From germline, CDR1 is LGHNA and CDR2 YNFKEQ. CDR3 DNA: TGTGCCAGCAGCCAAGGGGACTACAATGAGCAGTTCTTC. Translation: CASSQGDYNEQFF.

This chain connects TRBV28 to TRBJ1-1; D call uncertain. V was shortened by 6 bases and J by 4 bases, with 15 bases between the two germline ends. CDR1 and CDR2 from the germline V gene are MDHEN and SYDVKM. The CDR3 sequence is 14 residues long. The CDR3 loop is CASRMRLGGTEAFF. The CDR3 nucleotides read TGTGCCAGCAGGATGAGGTTGGGAGGCACTGAAGCTTTCTTT.

This clone showed up just once. The CDR3 region is CASSTGDGNYEQYF. CDR3 bases: TGCGCCAGCAGCACGGGGGACGGGAACTACGAGCAGTACTTC. The chain couples TRBV5-1 to TRBJ2-7; D is possibly TRBD2 (6 bases). CDR3 length: 14 residues. Trimming pared 4 bases from V and 3 bases from J, leaving 14 bases between. Germline V lookup: CDR1 SGHRS, CDR2 YFSETQ.

This chain joins TRBV27 and TRBJ2-7; D is perhaps TRBD2 (5 bases). Germline V gene sequence: CDR1 MNHEY, CDR2 SMNVEV (reference sequence). The CDR3 loop spans 15 amino acids. Deletions cut 5 bases from V and 0 bases from J, with 14 bases between. CDR3 nucleotides: TGTGCCAGCAGTCCTTGGTCCCGGGGCTCCTACGAGCAGTACTTC. Its translation: CASSPWSRGSYEQYF.

The CDR3 loop reads CASSVEGRRETQYF. The CDR3 DNA reads TGTGCCAGCAGCGTAGAAGGGAGGCGGGAGACCCAGTACTTC. The chain has TRBV9 and TRBJ2-5; D possibly corresponds to TRBD2 (6 bases). The V end was cut by 0 bases, the J end by 5 bases, with 11 bases between. The length of the CDR3 is 14 residues. Looked up from germline, CDR1 is SGDLS and CDR2 is YYNGEE.

The V gene is TRBV30, the J gene TRBJ2-3; maybe TRBD2 (6 bases). The CDR3 contains 15 residues. The germline CDR1 and CDR2 sequences are GTSNPN and SVGIG (reference sequence). V was pared by 3 bases and J by 1 base, with 14 bases between. CDR3 sequence: CAWRSVRLGTDTQYF. CDR3 nucleotide sequence: TGTGCCTGGAGGTCGGTAAGACTAGGCACAGATACGCAGTATTTT.